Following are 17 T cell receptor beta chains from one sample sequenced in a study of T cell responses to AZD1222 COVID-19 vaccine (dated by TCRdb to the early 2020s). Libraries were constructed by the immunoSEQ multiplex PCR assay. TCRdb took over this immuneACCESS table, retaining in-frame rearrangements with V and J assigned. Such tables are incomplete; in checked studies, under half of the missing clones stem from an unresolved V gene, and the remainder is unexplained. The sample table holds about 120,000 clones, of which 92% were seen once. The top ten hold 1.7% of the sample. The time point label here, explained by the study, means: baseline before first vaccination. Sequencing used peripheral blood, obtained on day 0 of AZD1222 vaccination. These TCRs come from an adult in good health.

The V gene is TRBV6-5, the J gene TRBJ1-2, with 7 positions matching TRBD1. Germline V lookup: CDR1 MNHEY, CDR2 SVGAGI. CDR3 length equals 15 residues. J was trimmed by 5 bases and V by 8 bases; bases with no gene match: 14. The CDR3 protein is CASGNLNQGVYGYTF. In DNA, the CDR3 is TGTGCCAGCGGAAACCTCAACCAGGGGGTGTATGGCTACACCTTC.

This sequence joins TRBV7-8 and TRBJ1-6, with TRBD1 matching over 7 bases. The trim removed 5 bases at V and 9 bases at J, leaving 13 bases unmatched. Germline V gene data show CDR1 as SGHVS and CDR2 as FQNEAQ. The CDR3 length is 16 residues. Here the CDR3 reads CASSPQTGYSASPLHF. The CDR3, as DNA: TGTGCCAGCAGCCCCCAGACAGGGTACTCAGCTTCACCCCTCCACTTT. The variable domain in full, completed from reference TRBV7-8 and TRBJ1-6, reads GAGVSQSPRYKVAKRGQDVALRCDPISGHVSLFWYQQALGQGPEFLTYFQNEAQLDKSGLPSDRFFAERPEGSVSTLKIQRTQQEDSAVYLCASSPQTGYSASPLHFGNGTRLTVT.

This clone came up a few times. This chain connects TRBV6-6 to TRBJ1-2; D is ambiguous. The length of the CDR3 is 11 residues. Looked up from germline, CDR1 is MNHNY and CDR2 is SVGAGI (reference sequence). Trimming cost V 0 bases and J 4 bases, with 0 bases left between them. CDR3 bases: TGTGCCAGCAGTTACTCCTATGGCTACACCTTC. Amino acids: CASSYSYGYTF.

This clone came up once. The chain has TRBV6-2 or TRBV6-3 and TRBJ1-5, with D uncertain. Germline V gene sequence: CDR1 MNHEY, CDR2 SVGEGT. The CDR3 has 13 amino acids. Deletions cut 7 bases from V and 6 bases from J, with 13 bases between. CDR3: CASTPDGGQPQHF. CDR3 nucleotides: TGTGCCAGCACCCCAGATGGTGGTCAGCCCCAGCATTTT.

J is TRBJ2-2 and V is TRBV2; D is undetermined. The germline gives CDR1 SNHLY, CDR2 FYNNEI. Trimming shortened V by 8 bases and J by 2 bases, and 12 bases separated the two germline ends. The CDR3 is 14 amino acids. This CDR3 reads CASWTPSNTGELFF. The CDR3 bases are TGTGCCAGCTGGACCCCTTCAAACACCGGGGAGCTGTTTTTT.

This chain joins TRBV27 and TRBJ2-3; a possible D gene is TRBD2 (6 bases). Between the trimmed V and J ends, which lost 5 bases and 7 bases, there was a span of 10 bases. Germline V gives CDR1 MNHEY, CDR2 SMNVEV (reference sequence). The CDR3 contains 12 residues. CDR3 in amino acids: CASSPAGYTQYF. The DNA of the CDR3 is TGTGCCAGCAGTCCCGCGGGGTATACGCAGTATTTT.

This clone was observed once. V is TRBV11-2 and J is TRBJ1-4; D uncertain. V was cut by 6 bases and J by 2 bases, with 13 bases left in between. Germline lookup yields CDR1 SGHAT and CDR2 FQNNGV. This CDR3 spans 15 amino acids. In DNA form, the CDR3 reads TGTGCCAGCAGTCGAGAACAGAGCACTAATGAAAAACTGTTTTTT. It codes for CASSREQSTNEKLFF.

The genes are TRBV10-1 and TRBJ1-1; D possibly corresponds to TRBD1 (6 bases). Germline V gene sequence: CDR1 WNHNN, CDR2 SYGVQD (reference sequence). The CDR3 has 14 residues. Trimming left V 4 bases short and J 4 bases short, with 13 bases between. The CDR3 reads CASSGPGQLTEAFF. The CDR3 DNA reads TGCGCCAGCAGTGGGCCGGGACAACTCACTGAAGCTTTCTTT.

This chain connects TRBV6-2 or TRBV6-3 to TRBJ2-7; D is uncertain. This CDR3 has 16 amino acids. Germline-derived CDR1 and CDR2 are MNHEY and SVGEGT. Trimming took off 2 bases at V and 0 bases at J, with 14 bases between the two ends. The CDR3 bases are TGTGCCAGCAGTTACCCTTCCCGTCGGAGCTCCTACGAGCAGTACTTC. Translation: CASSYPSRRSSYEQYF.

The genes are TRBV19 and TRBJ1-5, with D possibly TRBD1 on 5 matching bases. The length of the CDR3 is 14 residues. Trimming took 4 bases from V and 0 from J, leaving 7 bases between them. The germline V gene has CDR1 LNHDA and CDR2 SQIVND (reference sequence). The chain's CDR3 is CASSTTVSNQPQHF. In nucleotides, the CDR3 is TGTGCCAGTAGTACGACAGTTAGCAATCAGCCCCAGCATTTT. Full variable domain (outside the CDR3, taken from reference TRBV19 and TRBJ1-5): DGGITQSPKYLFRKEGQNVTLSCEQNLNHDAMYWYRQDPGQGLRLIYYSQIVNDFQKGDIAEGYSVSREKKESFPLTVTSAQKNPTAFYLCASSTTVSNQPQHFGDGTRLSIL.

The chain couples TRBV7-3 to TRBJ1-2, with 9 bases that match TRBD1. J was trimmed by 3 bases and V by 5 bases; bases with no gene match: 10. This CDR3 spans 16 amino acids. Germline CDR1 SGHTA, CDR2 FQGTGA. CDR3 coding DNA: TGTGCCAGCAGCCAATGGGGGGGACAGGGAGACTATGGCTACACCTTC. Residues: CASSQWGGQGDYGYTF. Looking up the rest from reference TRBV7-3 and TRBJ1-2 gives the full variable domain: GAGVSQTPSNKVTEKGKYVELRCDPISGHTALYWYRQSLGQGPEFLIYFQGTGAADDSGLPNDRFFAVRPEGSVSTLKIQRTERGDSAVYLCASSQWGGQGDYGYTFGSGTRLTVV.

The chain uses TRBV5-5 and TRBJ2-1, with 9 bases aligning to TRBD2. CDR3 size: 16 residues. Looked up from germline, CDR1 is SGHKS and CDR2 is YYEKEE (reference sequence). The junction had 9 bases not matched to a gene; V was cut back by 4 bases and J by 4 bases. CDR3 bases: TGTGCCAGCAGCCTCCGGCTAGCGGGACGGTACAATGAGCAGTTCTTC. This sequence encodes CASSLRLAGRYNEQFF.

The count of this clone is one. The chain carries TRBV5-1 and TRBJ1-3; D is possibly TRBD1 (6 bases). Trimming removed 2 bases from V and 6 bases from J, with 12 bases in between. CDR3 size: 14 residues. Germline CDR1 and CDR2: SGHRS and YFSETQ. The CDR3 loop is CASSLGQLTNTIYF. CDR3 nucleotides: TGCGCCAGCAGCTTAGGACAGCTTACAAACACCATATATTTT.

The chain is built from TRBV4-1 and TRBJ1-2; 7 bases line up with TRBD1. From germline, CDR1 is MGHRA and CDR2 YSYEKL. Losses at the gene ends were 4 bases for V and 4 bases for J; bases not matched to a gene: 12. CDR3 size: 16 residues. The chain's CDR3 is CASSPPSTGVAYGYTF. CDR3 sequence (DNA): TGCGCCAGCAGCCCACCGTCCACAGGGGTAGCCTATGGCTACACCTTC.

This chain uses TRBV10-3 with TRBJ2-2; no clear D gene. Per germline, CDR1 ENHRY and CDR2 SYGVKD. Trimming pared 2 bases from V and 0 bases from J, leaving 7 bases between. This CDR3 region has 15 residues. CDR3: CAISETPTNTGELFF. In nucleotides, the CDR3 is TGTGCCATCAGTGAGACCCCCACGAACACCGGGGAGCTGTTTTTT.

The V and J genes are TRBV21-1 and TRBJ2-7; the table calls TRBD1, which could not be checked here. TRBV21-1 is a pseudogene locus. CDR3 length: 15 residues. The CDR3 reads CASSKPRTRDSEQYV. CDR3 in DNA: TGTGCCAGCAGCAAACCGCGCACCAGGGACAGCGAGCAGTACGTC.

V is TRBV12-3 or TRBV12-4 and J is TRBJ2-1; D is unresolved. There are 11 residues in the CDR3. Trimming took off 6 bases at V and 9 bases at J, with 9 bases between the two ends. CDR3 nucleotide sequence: TGTGCCAGCAGCCACTGGGTTGAGCAGTTCTTC. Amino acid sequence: CASSHWVEQFF.